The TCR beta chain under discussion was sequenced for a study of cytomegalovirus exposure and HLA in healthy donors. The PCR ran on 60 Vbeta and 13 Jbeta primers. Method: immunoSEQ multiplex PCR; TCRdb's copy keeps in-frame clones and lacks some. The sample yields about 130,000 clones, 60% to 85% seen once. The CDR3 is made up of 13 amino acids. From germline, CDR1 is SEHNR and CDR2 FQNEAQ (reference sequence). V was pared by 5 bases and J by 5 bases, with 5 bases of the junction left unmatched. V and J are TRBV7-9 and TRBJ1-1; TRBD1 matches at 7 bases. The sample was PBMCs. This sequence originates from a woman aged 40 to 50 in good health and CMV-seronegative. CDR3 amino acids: CASSGGRGTEAFF. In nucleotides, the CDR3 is TGTGCCAGCAGCGGAGGCAGGGGGACTGAAGCTTTCTTT.